Presented here are 28 T cell receptor beta chains from one specimen sequenced in a study of brain T cells in children with intractable seizures. TCRdb keeps only in-frame clones here, not all; method: immunoSEQ multiplex PCR. Counted here are hundreds of thousands of clones, about 93% occurring once; the ten biggest clones make up approximately 5%. Time point of the sample: blood from clinic visit 5 months post-surgery; TSC patient then seizure free. This specimen was peripheral blood, taken 4 to 6 months after surgery. These receptors were taken from a boy younger than two with tuberous sclerosis and intractable seizures.

The count of this clone is one. The chain employs TRBV2 and TRBJ2-7, with TRBD1 identical over 11 bases. Germline values: CDR1 SNHLY, CDR2 FYNNEI. The CDR3 is 14 amino acids. Trimming removed 7 bases from V and 4 bases from J; junction bases left unmatched: 6. The CDR3 loop reads CASNSGQGAYEQYF. The DNA for the CDR3 is TGTGCCAGCAACTCAGGACAGGGGGCTTACGAGCAGTACTTC.

The CDR3 loop is CASSQGYPSTDTQYF. The CDR3 nucleotides are TGCGCCAGCAGCCAAGGCTACCCTAGCACAGATACGCAGTATTTT. This chain uses TRBV4-1 with TRBJ2-3; no definite D call. The V gene lost 1 base and the J gene lost 0 bases, with 8 bases spanning the gap. Germline CDR1 reads MGHRA; CDR2 reads YSYEKL. The CDR3 totals 15 residues.

This clone was recorded only once. The J gene is TRBJ2-2, the V gene TRBV12-3 or TRBV12-4, with TRBD2 matching 10 bases. CDR3 length equals 13 residues. With V trimmed by 6 bases and J by 8 bases, 3 bases remained unmatched. The CDR3 protein is CASRTSGIGELFF. CDR3 nucleotide sequence: TGTGCCAGCAGAACTAGCGGGATAGGGGAGCTGTTTTTT.

This chain uses TRBV11-2 with TRBJ2-3; tentatively, D is TRBD2 (5 bases). Germline V gene sequence: CDR1 SGHAT, CDR2 FQNNGV. The CDR3 runs to 17 residues. Trimming stripped 1 base from V and 0 bases from J, with 14 bases between. The CDR3 DNA is TGTGCCAGCAGCTTAGTCGTGGGAGTCAGAAGCACAGATACGCAGTATTTT. Translating it yields CASSLVVGVRSTDTQYF.

The chain has TRBV9 and TRBJ2-1, with a weak D call TRBD1 (5 bases). Germline V CDR1 and CDR2: SGDLS, YYNGEE. Trimming took off 0 bases at V and 2 bases at J, with 9 bases between the two ends. The CDR3 contains 15 residues. DNA for the CDR3: TGTGCCAGCAGCGTAGCAGGGTATGCCTACAATGAGCAGTTCTTC. Its protein is CASSVAGYAYNEQFF.

This clone has just one count. This rearrangement joins TRBV4-2 to TRBJ2-3; D is perhaps TRBD2 (5 bases). Deletions cut 1 base from V and 1 base from J, with 12 bases between. The CDR3 length is 16 residues. Germline CDR1 and CDR2: LGHNA and YNFKEQ. The CDR3 protein is CASSQVRELGTDTQYF. CDR3 nucleotides: TGTGCCAGCAGCCAAGTAAGGGAGTTAGGCACAGATACGCAGTATTTT.

The chain carries TRBV7-2 and TRBJ1-4, with 10 bases identical to TRBD1. The CDR3 consists of 13 residues. The V and J ends lost 6 bases and 7 bases, in that order; junction bases with no gene match: 2. Germline CDR1 reads SGHTA; CDR2 reads FQGNSA. The CDR3 coding sequence is TGTGCCAGCAGTAGGGACAGGGGTGAAAAACTGTTTTTT. Amino acid sequence: CASSRDRGEKLFF.

The chain couples TRBV28 to TRBJ2-7; tentative D call: TRBD1 (6 bases). There are 15 residues in the CDR3. Between the trimmed V and J ends, which lost 6 bases and 0 bases, there was a span of 15 bases. Germline V gene data show CDR1 as MDHEN and CDR2 as SYDVKM. The CDR3 loop is CASRRRGHGSYEQYF. The CDR3 DNA is TGTGCCAGCAGAAGACGGGGACACGGCTCCTACGAGCAGTACTTC.

This sequence joins TRBV27 and TRBJ2-7, with a tentative D call TRBD2 (6 bases). Germline V gene lookup returns CDR1 MNHEY and CDR2 SMNVEV (reference sequence). V was shortened by 3 bases and J by 3 bases, with 9 bases between the two germline ends. This CDR3 region has 13 residues. The chain's CDR3 is CASSFGTVYEQYF. In nucleotides, the CDR3 is TGTGCCAGCAGTTTTGGGACTGTCTACGAGCAGTACTTC.

This chain uses TRBV7-6 with TRBJ2-7; TRBD1 matches at 7 bases. The V segment lost 1 base and the J segment 0 bases; nucleotides outside the gene matches: 0. This CDR3 has 14 amino acids. The V gene's germline CDR1 is SGHVS and CDR2 FNYEAQ. CDR3 in amino acids: CASSLGDSSYEQYF. DNA for the CDR3: TGTGCCAGCAGCTTAGGGGACAGCTCCTACGAGCAGTACTTC.

This clone showed up just once. The chain couples TRBV5-6 to TRBJ2-7, with a tentative D call TRBD1 (7 bases). Germline-derived CDR1 and CDR2 are SGHDT and YYEEEE. Trimming shortened V by 2 bases and J by 6 bases, and 18 bases separated the two germline ends. The CDR3 length is 15 residues. The chain's CDR3 is CASSLTVGGGSEQYF. For the CDR3, the DNA is TGTGCCAGCAGCTTAACAGTAGGAGGGGGCAGCGAGCAGTACTTC.

The table lists this clone with a count of one. The CDR3 protein is CASSFSGGGNTIYF. CDR3 bases: TGTGCCAGCAGTTTCTCCGGGGGTGGAAACACCATATATTTT. This chain connects TRBV28 to TRBJ1-3; TRBD1 might be the D (5 bases). Germline CDR1 and CDR2: MDHEN and SYDVKM. Trimming cost V 3 bases and J 3 bases, with 9 bases left between them. The CDR3 has 14 residues.

The chain couples TRBV18 to TRBJ1-5; D not certain. V dropped 3 bases and J dropped 6 bases, with 21 bases sitting between them. Germline CDR1 and CDR2: KGHSH and LQKENI. CDR3 length: 17 amino acids. CDR3 in DNA: TGTGCCAGCTCACCCCTCGGACCTCCGGAGAGTGGTCAGCCCCAGCATTTT. Amino acid sequence: CASSPLGPPESGQPQHF. Variable domain in full (rest from reference TRBV18 and TRBJ1-5): NAGVMQNPRHLVRRRGQEARLRCSPMKGHSHVYWYRQLPEEGLKFMVYLQKENIIDESGMPKERFSAEFPKEGPSILRIQQVVRGDSAAYFCASSPLGPPESGQPQHFGDGTRLSIL.

The chain employs TRBV2 and TRBJ1-5, with D possibly matching TRBD1 (6 bases). With 6 bases removed from V and 4 bases from J, the gap between germline ends came to 10 bases. From germline, CDR1 is SNHLY and CDR2 FYNNEI. The CDR3 is 13 amino acids. CDR3 nucleotides: TGTGCCAGCAGGGGTAGGGGGAATCAGCCCCAGCATTTT. It encodes CASRGRGNQPQHF.

The genes are TRBV5-1 and TRBJ1-1, with 8 bases fitting TRBD1. Trimming removed 0 bases from V and 1 base from J; junction bases left unmatched: 5. CDR1 is SGHRS and CDR2 is YFSETQ in the germline V gene. This CDR3 contains 16 residues. The CDR3 DNA sequence: TGCGCCAGCAGCTTGGCCATAGGGACAGGGAACACTGAAGCTTTCTTT. It translates to CASSLAIGTGNTEAFF.

The chain couples TRBV27 to TRBJ2-1, with 7 bases aligning to TRBD1. After removal of 4 bases from V and 9 bases from J, the junction contained 12 bases not matched to a gene. This CDR3 spans 15 amino acids. CDR1 is MNHEY, CDR2 SMNVEV, per germline (reference sequence). CDR3 nucleotides: TGTGCCAGCAGTTCGACAGGGTCCCCTCCCGGTGAGCAGTTCTTC. Protein: CASSSTGSPPGEQFF.

V and J are TRBV14 and TRBJ2-2; 10 bases line up with TRBD1. With V trimmed by 0 bases and J by 7 bases, 11 bases remained unmatched. The CDR3 totals 18 residues. Germline assignment: CDR1 SGHDN and CDR2 FVKESK. The CDR3 sequence is CASSQDLGTGDRNGELFF. The CDR3 coding sequence is TGTGCCAGCAGCCAAGACCTGGGGACAGGGGATAGGAACGGGGAGCTGTTTTTT.

The chain links TRBV27 to TRBJ2-5; 12 nucleotides match TRBD2. CDR1 is MNHEY and CDR2 is SMNVEV in the germline V gene (reference sequence). Unmatched junction bases numbered 4, after V lost 5 bases and J lost 0 bases. This CDR3 is built from 16 residues. DNA for the CDR3: TGTGCCAGCAGTCGACTAGCGGGGGCCCACCAAGAGACCCAGTACTTC. Translating gives CASSRLAGAHQETQYF.

This clone was seen a single time. The chain is built from TRBV18 and TRBJ2-5; 7 nucleotides agree with TRBD1. J was trimmed by 4 bases and V by 3 bases; bases with no gene match: 2. Germline CDR1 and CDR2: KGHSH and LQKENI. CDR3 length: 13 residues. Written as DNA, the CDR3 is TGTGCCAGCTCACCGGGACAGCCAGAGACCCAGTACTTC. This encodes CASSPGQPETQYF.

This chain joins TRBV3-1 (or the pseudogene TRBV3-2) and TRBJ2-3, with D uncertain. Germline loops: CDR1 LGHDT, CDR2 YNNKEL (reference sequence). CDR3 length equals 11 residues. V was shortened by 6 bases and J by 2 bases, with 3 bases between the two germline ends. CDR3 in amino acids: CASRDTDTQYF. DNA for the CDR3: TGTGCCAGCAGGGACACAGATACGCAGTATTTT.

The rearrangement joins TRBV7-8 to TRBJ1-4; TRBD1 agrees at 7 bases. The V segment lost 6 bases and the J segment 7 bases; nucleotides outside the gene matches: 8. The CDR3 spans 14 residues. Germline CDR1 and CDR2: SGHVS and FQNEAQ. CDR3 residues: CASSLTGAGEKLFF. CDR3 nucleotides: TGTGCCAGCAGTTTAACAGGGGCAGGTGAAAAACTGTTTTTT.

CDR3 nucleotide sequence: TGCAGTGCTAGTGTCGGGGGTCCCAACACTGAAGCTTTCTTT. Translated, it gives CSASVGGPNTEAFF. The chain employs TRBV20-1 and TRBJ1-1; D perhaps matches TRBD1 (5 bases). This CDR3 is built from 14 residues. The germline CDR1 and CDR2 sequences are DFQATT and SNEGSKA (reference sequence). V was clipped by 3 bases and J by 2 bases, with 13 bases between them.

The CDR3 DNA reads as TGTGCCACCAGCGCCTGGGGGAATGGCTACACCTTC. Protein sequence: CATSAWGNGYTF. This rearrangement joins TRBV24-1 to TRBJ1-2; perhaps TRBD1 as D (5 bases). Germline V lookup: CDR1 KGHDR, CDR2 SFDVKD. CDR3 size: 12 residues. The V and J ends lost 7 bases and 6 bases respectively, with 11 bases between them.

The chain couples TRBV24-1 to TRBJ1-6; no definite D call. The CDR3 totals 14 residues. Trimming took off 7 bases at V and 0 bases at J, with 6 bases between the two ends. The germline gives CDR1 KGHDR, CDR2 SFDVKD. The CDR3 DNA reads as TGTGCCACCAGGGGGAGCTCCTATAATTCACCCCTCCACTTT. Its protein product is CATRGSSYNSPLHF.

The V gene is TRBV9, the J gene TRBJ2-1; TRBD2 aligns across 11 bases. Unmatched junction bases numbered 4, after V lost 4 bases and J lost 7 bases. The CDR3 has 14 amino acids. Germline V gene lookup returns CDR1 SGDLS and CDR2 YYNGEE. The CDR3 DNA follows: TGTGCCAGCAGCTTAGCGGGAGGGGGTAATGAGCAGTTCTTC. The encoded protein is CASSLAGGGNEQFF.

The CDR3 coding sequence is TGTGCCAGCAGTTTACGGTATAGCGTTTGGACAGATACGCAGTATTTT. Translated: CASSLRYSVWTDTQYF. The genes are TRBV27 and TRBJ2-3; tentative D call: TRBD2 (5 bases). The CDR3 length is 16 residues. The V end was cut by 2 bases, the J end by 3 bases, with 15 bases between. The germline V gene has CDR1 MNHEY and CDR2 SMNVEV (reference sequence).

The chain uses TRBV20-1 and TRBJ1-6; 8 bases align to TRBD1. This CDR3 region has 17 residues. V lost 3 bases, J lost 3 bases, and 10 bases stayed unmatched. In germline, CDR1 is DFQATT, CDR2 SNEGSKA (reference sequence). CDR3 amino acids: CSASPSGQGGYNSPLHF. Here the CDR3 DNA reads TGCAGTGCTAGTCCCAGCGGACAGGGAGGCTATAATTCACCCCTCCACTTT.

CDR3 nucleotide sequence: TGTGCCAGCAGCAGCGACAATCAGCCCCAGCATTTT. Translating gives CASSSDNQPQHF. The chain combines TRBV7-9 with TRBJ1-5; D gene unclear. The CDR3 is 12 residues long. V was clipped by 5 bases and J by 3 bases, with 5 bases between them. The germline gives CDR1 SEHNR, CDR2 FQNEAQ (reference sequence).